The 26 T cell receptor beta chains given below trace back to one sample, sequenced in a study of control samples from healthy donors and cancer patients. Sequencing was performed with immunoSEQ multiplex PCR; in TCRdb, only in-frame clones are kept and a portion is missing. Of under 300,000 clones listed, roughly 87% are singletons. Sequencing was done on a sample of PBMCs. The receptors originated from a woman in her fifties or sixties with lung cancer.

The chain uses TRBV18 and TRBJ2-6, with 7 positions matching TRBD1. CDR1 KGHSH and CDR2 LQKENI come from the germline V gene. J was trimmed by 4 bases and V by 4 bases; bases with no gene match: 4. The CDR3 has 15 amino acids. This chain's CDR3 is CASSLTGDGANVLTF. CDR3 bases: TGTGCCAGCTCACTTACAGGGGACGGGGCCAACGTCCTGACTTTC.

DNA of the CDR3: TGTGCCAGCAGCTTGGATCGGGTTCAGCCCCAGCATTTT. Encoded protein: CASSLDRVQPQHF. The chain is built from TRBV5-5 and TRBJ1-5; no reliable D call. The CDR3 spans 13 residues. The V gene lost 0 bases and the J gene lost 6 bases, with 7 bases spanning the gap. Germline V gene data show CDR1 as SGHKS and CDR2 as YYEKEE (reference sequence).

As to this clone: Compared with germline, one end of the junction differs, possibly owing to a read error. CDR3 nucleotides: TGTGCTAGCAGCTCGGGATCGGGGGGCGGGAATGAGCAGTTCTTC. This translates into CASSSGSGGGNEQFF. The chain joins TRBV7-7 to TRBJ2-1; D may be TRBD2 (7 bases). The CDR3 contains 15 residues. Germline CDR1 reads SSHAT; CDR2 reads FNYEAQ (reference sequence).

V usage is TRBV5-1 and J usage is TRBJ1-6; TRBD1 agrees at 8 bases. Germline values: CDR1 SGHRS, CDR2 YFSETQ. The CDR3 totals 17 residues. V gave up 0 bases and J gave up 0 bases; unmatched junction bases: 2. CDR3 loop: CASSLGQGSSYNSPLHF. The CDR3 DNA is TGCGCCAGCAGCTTGGGACAGGGGAGCTCCTATAATTCACCCCTCCACTTT.

Details on this clone: Additional DNA sequences in this sample encode the identical CDR3. The chain uses TRBV7-2 and TRBJ2-7, with D maybe TRBD2 (5 bases). The germline V gene has CDR1 SGHTA and CDR2 FQGNSA. There are 14 residues in the CDR3. V dropped 1 base and J dropped 2 bases, with 9 bases sitting between them. Here the CDR3 reads CASSLGGQPYEQYF. The DNA of the CDR3 is TGTGCCAGCAGCTTAGGAGGGCAGCCCTACGAGCAGTACTTC.

The chain combines TRBV2 with TRBJ2-6; no definite D call. V was clipped by 2 bases and J by 2 bases, with 4 bases between them. CDR1 and CDR2 from the germline V gene are SNHLY and FYNNEI. The CDR3 sequence is 14 residues long. This CDR3 reads CASSEQAGANVLTF. The CDR3 coding sequence is TGTGCCAGCAGTGAACAGGCTGGGGCCAACGTCCTGACTTTC.

The rearrangement links TRBV27 to TRBJ1-2; D perhaps matches TRBD1 (5 bases). With 6 bases removed from V and 2 bases from J, the gap between germline ends came to 16 bases. The CDR3 runs 15 residues. Germline V gene data show CDR1 as MNHEY and CDR2 as SMNVEV (reference sequence). In nucleotides, the CDR3 is TGTGCCAGCAGCCGTACAGGCTTGAGAAACTATGGCTACACCTTC. It specifies CASSRTGLRNYGYTF.

This clone was seen once. V and J are TRBV28 and TRBJ2-1; no reliable D call. CDR1 and CDR2 from the germline V gene are MDHEN and SYDVKM. Trimming pared 2 bases from V and 3 bases from J, leaving 11 bases between. This CDR3 is built from 15 residues. CDR3 sequence: CASSLSQANYNEQFF. In DNA, the CDR3 is TGTGCCAGCAGTTTAAGTCAGGCGAACTACAATGAGCAGTTCTTC.

The chain is built from TRBV6-5 and TRBJ2-7; 7 positions match TRBD2. V gave up 0 bases and J gave up 5 bases; unmatched junction bases: 7. Germline V gene lookup returns CDR1 MNHEY and CDR2 SVGAGI. This CDR3 is built from 15 residues. The CDR3 DNA sequence: TGTGCCAGCAGTTACTCTCTTGGGGGGGGTAACGAGCAGTACTTC. It specifies CASSYSLGGGNEQYF.

The genes are TRBV7-3 and TRBJ2-6; TRBD1 matches 7 bases. V was pared by 7 bases and J by 0 bases, with 15 bases of the junction left unmatched. Germline CDR1 and CDR2: SGHTA and FQGTGA. The CDR3 runs 19 residues. In nucleotides, the CDR3 is TGTGCCAGCAACCACTCCCGCGGACAGGTTCCCTCTGGGGCCAACGTCCTGACTTTC. Its protein is CASNHSRGQVPSGANVLTF. The full variable domain, rest sourced from reference TRBV7-3 and TRBJ2-6, is GAGVSQTPSNKVTEKGKYVELRCDPISGHTALYWYRQSLGQGPEFLIYFQGTGAADDSGLPNDRFFAVRPEGSVSTLKIQRTERGDSAVYLCASNHSRGQVPSGANVLTFGAGSRLTVL.

This sequence joins TRBV5-4 and TRBJ1-1; 8 nucleotides match TRBD1. Germline-derived CDR1 and CDR2 are SGHNT and YYREEE (reference sequence). CDR3 size: 15 residues. V was clipped by 4 bases and J by 5 bases; unmatched bases: 10. DNA for the CDR3: TGTGCCAGCAGCCCCCAGACAGGGGTGGGGACTGAAGCTTTCTTT. Protein product: CASSPQTGVGTEAFF.

The chain has TRBV10-3 and TRBJ2-2; 7 bases map to TRBD1. The ends lost 9 bases at V and 3 bases at J; junction bases unmatched: 4. Looked up from germline, CDR1 is ENHRY and CDR2 is SYGVKD. The CDR3 contains 13 residues. The CDR3 bases are TGTGCCATAGGGCAGGGGGACACCGGGGAGCTGTTTTTT. It specifies CAIGQGDTGELFF.

V gene TRBV9 combines with J gene TRBJ1-2; D may be TRBD1 (6 bases). Germline CDR1 and CDR2: SGDLS and YYNGEE. Trimming shortened V by 0 bases and J by 8 bases, and 11 bases separated the two germline ends. The CDR3 runs to 13 residues. The CDR3 sequence: CASSVVPGEGYTF. In DNA, the CDR3 is TGTGCCAGCAGCGTAGTTCCAGGGGAAGGCTACACCTTC.

V gene TRBV28 combines with J gene TRBJ2-1; 9 positions agree with TRBD2. Germline V lookup: CDR1 MDHEN, CDR2 SYDVKM. The ends lost 6 bases at V and 2 bases at J; junction bases unmatched: 8. This CDR3 contains 16 residues. CDR3 bases: TGTGCCAGCAGAACCGCTAGCGGGAACGCCTACAATGAGCAGTTCTTC. It yields the protein CASRTASGNAYNEQFF. The variable domain in full, with the rest retrieved from reference TRBV28 and TRBJ2-1, is DVKVTQSSRYLVKRTGEKVFLECVQDMDHENMFWYRQDPGLGLRLIYFSYDVKMKEKGDIPEGYSVSREKKERFSLILESASTNQTSMYLCASRTASGNAYNEQFFGPGTRLTVL.

This clone showed up just a few times. This specimen includes other DNA sequences encoding the same CDR3. The chain links TRBV5-1 to TRBJ2-3, with 10 bases identical to TRBD1. Germline V gene lookup returns CDR1 SGHRS and CDR2 YFSETQ. V lost 4 bases, J lost 3 bases, and 2 bases stayed unmatched. This CDR3 is built from 14 residues. The CDR3 sequence: CASSRGQGTDTQYF. CDR3 bases: TGCGCCAGCAGCCGGGGACAGGGGACAGATACGCAGTATTTT.

This chain links TRBV3-1 (or the pseudogene TRBV3-2) with TRBJ1-1, with D tentatively TRBD1 (5 bases). V shed 2 bases and J shed 5 bases, with 18 bases lying between them. The CDR3 has 16 residues. The germline gives CDR1 LGHDT, CDR2 YNNKEL (reference sequence). CDR3 coding DNA: TGTGCCAGCAGCCAACTCTCCGGGAGGGGATTAACTGAAGCTTTCTTT. It encodes CASSQLSGRGLTEAFF.

V usage is TRBV9 and J usage is TRBJ2-2, with 9 bases fitting TRBD2. CDR3 size: 15 residues. CDR1 is SGDLS, CDR2 YYNGEE, per germline. With 4 bases clipped from V and 4 bases from J, the junction kept 5 bases outside the gene matches. For the CDR3, the DNA is TGTGCCAGCAGCTTCTCTAGCGGGGTCACCGGGGAGCTGTTTTTT. Amino acid sequence: CASSFSSGVTGELFF.

The chain carries TRBV7-4 and TRBJ1-5; no definite D call. This CDR3 region has 17 residues. Germline CDR1 and CDR2: SGHVT and SQSDAQ. Trimming stripped 4 bases from V and 2 bases from J, with 18 bases between. The CDR3 DNA reads as TGTGCCAGCAGCTCCCCCCCGGGCCCCCTGCGCAATCAGCCCCAGCATTTT. Encoded protein: CASSSPPGPLRNQPQHF.

The gene calls are TRBV6-5 and TRBJ2-5; tentative D call: TRBD1 (6 bases). Trimming pared 6 bases from V and 4 bases from J, leaving 18 bases between. Germline V gene lookup returns CDR1 MNHEY and CDR2 SVGAGI. This CDR3 is built from 15 residues. This CDR3 is CASSRAGTPGETQYF. In DNA form, the CDR3 reads TGTGCCAGCAGCCGTGCCGGGACACCAGGAGAGACCCAGTACTTC.

The chain carries TRBV2 and TRBJ2-7, with a possible D match to TRBD1 (6 bases). Germline V gene lookup returns CDR1 SNHLY and CDR2 FYNNEI. This CDR3 is 13 amino acids long. The ends were cut back, 7 bases at V and 5 bases at J, with 15 bases in the middle. CDR3 protein: CASTPPYRDEQYF. CDR3 DNA: TGTGCCAGCACCCCACCTTACAGGGACGAGCAGTACTTC. Based on the CDR3 plus reference TRBV2 and TRBJ2-7, the full variable domain is EPEVTQTPSHQVTQMGQEVILRCVPISNHLYFYWYRQILGQKVEFLVSFYNNEISEKSEIFDDQFSVERPDGSNFTLKIRSTKLEDSAMYFCASTPPYRDEQYFGPGTRLTVT.

The chain uses TRBV4-2 and TRBJ2-5; 7 bases align to TRBD2. The CDR3 runs to 13 residues. Germline V gene data show CDR1 as LGHNA and CDR2 as YNFKEQ. Trimming took 0 bases from V and 7 from J; bases not matched to a gene: 2. CDR3 nucleotides: TGTGCCAGCAGCCAAGATTGGGGGGGGACCCAGTACTTC. It yields the protein CASSQDWGGTQYF.

The chain has TRBV5-4 and TRBJ2-2; 8 nucleotides align to TRBD1. CDR3 size: 16 residues. CDR1 and CDR2 from the germline V gene are SGHNT and YYREEE (reference sequence). V gave up 4 bases and J gave up 4 bases; unmatched junction bases: 9. DNA for the CDR3: TGTGCCAGCAGCGCGAACAGGGGGTCTGGCACCGGGGAGCTGTTTTTT. It yields the protein CASSANRGSGTGELFF. The variable domain in full, with the rest retrieved from reference TRBV5-4 and TRBJ2-2, is ETGVTQSPTHLIKTRGQQVTLRCSSQSGHNTVSWYQQALGQGPQFIFQYYREEENGRGNFPPRFSGLQFPNYSSELNVNALELDDSALYLCASSANRGSGTGELFFGEGSRLTVL.

The chain uses TRBV6-5 and TRBJ1-2, with a possible D match to TRBD1 (6 bases). The CDR3 has 14 amino acids. Germline CDR1 is MNHEY and CDR2 is SVGAGI. V was shortened by 6 bases and J by 4 bases, with 15 bases between the two germline ends. The CDR3 reads CASRIPGESYGYTF. In DNA, the CDR3 is TGTGCCAGCAGGATACCAGGGGAAAGCTATGGCTACACCTTC.

The chain combines TRBV2 with TRBJ2-2; tentatively, D is TRBD1 (5 bases). The V gene lost 8 bases and the J gene lost 1 base, with 11 bases spanning the gap. The CDR3 runs to 14 residues. CDR1 SNHLY and CDR2 FYNNEI come from the germline V gene. CDR3 sequence (DNA): TGTGCCAGCCAGAAAGGGGAGAACACCGGGGAGCTGTTTTTT. Translation gives CASQKGENTGELFF.

The J gene is TRBJ1-4, the V gene TRBV27; D unresolved. Germline V CDR1 and CDR2: MNHEY, SMNVEV (reference sequence). Deletions cut 4 bases from V and 5 bases from J, with 8 bases between. The CDR3 sequence is 13 residues long. The CDR3 is CASSSPRNEKLFF. For the CDR3, the DNA is TGTGCCAGCAGTTCCCCGAGGAATGAAAAACTGTTTTTT.

The chain joins TRBV27 to TRBJ2-7, with D maybe TRBD2 (7 bases). From germline, CDR1 is MNHEY and CDR2 SMNVEV (reference sequence). The CDR3 consists of 16 residues. Trimming took off 0 bases at V and 9 bases at J, with 21 bases between the two ends. This chain's CDR3 is CASSLSGGASSAGQYF. CDR3 DNA: TGTGCCAGCAGTTTATCAGGGGGGGCCTCTTCAGCCGGGCAGTACTTC.